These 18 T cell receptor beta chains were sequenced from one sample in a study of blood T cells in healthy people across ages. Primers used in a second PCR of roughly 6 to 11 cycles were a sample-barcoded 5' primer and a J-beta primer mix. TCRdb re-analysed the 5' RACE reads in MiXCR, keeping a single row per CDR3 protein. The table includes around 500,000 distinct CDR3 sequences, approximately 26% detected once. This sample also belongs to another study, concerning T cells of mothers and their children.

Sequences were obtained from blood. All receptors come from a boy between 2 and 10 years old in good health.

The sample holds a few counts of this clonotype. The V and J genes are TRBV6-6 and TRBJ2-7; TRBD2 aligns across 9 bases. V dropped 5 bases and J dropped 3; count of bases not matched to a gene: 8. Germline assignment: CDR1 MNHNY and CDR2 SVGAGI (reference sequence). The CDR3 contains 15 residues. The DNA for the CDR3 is TGTGCCAGCAGTCCCCATGGCGGGAGGGTCTACGAGCAGTACTTC. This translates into CASSPHGGRVYEQYF.

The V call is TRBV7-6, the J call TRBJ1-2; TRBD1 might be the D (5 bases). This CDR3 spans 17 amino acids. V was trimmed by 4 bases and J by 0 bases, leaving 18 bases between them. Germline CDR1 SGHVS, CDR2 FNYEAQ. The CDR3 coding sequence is TGTGCCAGCAGCTCCCGAAATCGCGACAGATCTAACTATGGCTACACCTTC. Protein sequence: CASSSRNRDRSNYGYTF.

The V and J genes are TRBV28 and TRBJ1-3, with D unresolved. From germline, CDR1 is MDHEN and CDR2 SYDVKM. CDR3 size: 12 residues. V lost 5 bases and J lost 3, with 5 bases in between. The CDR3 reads CASSPVGNTIYF. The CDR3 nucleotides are TGTGCCAGCAGTCCGGTTGGAAACACCATATATTTT.

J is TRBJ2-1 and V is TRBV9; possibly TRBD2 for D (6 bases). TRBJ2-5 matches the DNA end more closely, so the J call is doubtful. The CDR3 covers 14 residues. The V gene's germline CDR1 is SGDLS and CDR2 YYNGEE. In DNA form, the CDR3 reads TGTGCCAGCACCACTACTGGGGGTGGGGAGGCCCAGTACTTC. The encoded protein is CASTTTGGGEAQYF.

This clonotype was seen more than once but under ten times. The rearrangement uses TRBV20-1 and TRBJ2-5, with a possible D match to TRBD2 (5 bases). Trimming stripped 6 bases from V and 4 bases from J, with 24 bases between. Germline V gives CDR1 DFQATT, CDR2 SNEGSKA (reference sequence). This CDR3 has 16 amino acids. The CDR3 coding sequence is TGCAGTGCCCTAGTGGGAGCGAACAAACTAGGAGAGACCCAGTACTTC. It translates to CSALVGANKLGETQYF.

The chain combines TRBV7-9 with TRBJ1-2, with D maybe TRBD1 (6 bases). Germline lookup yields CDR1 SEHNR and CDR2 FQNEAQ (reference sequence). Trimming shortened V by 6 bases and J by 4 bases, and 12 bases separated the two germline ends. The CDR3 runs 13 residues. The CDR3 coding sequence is TGTGCCAGCAGTCGGACAGCGCGCTATGGCTACACCTTC. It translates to CASSRTARYGYTF.

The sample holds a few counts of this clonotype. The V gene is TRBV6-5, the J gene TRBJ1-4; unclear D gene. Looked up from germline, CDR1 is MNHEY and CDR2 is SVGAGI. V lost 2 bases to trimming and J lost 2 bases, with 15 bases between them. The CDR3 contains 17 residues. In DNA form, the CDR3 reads TGTGCCAGCAGTTACCTTCCAGGTGTTAGCACTAATGAAAAACTGTTTTTT. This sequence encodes CASSYLPGVSTNEKLFF.

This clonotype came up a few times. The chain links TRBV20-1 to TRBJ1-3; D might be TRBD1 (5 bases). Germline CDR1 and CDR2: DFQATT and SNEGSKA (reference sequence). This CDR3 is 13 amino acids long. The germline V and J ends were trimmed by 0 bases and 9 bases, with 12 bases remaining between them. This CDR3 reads CSAREGAGGTIYF. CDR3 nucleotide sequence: TGCAGTGCTAGAGAAGGGGCGGGGGGCACCATATATTTT.

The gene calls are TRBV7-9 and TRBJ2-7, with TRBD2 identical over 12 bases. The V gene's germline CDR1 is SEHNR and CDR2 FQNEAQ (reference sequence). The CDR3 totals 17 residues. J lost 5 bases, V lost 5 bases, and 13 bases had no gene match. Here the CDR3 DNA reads TGTGCCAGCAGCCCTGGACTAGCGGGATCCCCCTTCGACGAGCAGTACTTC. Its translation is CASSPGLAGSPFDEQYF.

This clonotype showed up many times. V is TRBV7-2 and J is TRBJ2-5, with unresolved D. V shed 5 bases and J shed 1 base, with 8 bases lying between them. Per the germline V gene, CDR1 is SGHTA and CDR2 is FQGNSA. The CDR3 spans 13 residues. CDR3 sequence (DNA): TGTGCCAGCAGCCCGGGTGTCCAAGAGACCCAGTACTTC. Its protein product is CASSPGVQETQYF.

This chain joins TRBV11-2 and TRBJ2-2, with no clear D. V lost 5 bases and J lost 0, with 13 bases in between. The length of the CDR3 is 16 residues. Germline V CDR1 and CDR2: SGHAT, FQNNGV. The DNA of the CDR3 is TGTGCCAGCAGCCCTCTTTTTAGGGCGAACACCGGGGAGCTGTTTTTT. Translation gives CASSPLFRANTGELFF.

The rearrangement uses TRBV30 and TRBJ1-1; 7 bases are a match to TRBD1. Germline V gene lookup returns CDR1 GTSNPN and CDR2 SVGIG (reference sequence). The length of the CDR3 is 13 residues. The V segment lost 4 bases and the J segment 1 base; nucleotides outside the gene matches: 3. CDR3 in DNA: TGTGCCTGGATGGGACAGCCGAACACTGAAGCTTTCTTT. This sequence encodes CAWMGQPNTEAFF.

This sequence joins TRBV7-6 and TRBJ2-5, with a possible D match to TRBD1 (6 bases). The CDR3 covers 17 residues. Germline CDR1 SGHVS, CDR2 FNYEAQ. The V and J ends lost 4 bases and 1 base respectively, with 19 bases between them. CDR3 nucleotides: TGTGCCAGCAGCTCGAGGGACACCTATCCATCCCAAGAGACCCAGTACTTC. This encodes CASSSRDTYPSQETQYF.

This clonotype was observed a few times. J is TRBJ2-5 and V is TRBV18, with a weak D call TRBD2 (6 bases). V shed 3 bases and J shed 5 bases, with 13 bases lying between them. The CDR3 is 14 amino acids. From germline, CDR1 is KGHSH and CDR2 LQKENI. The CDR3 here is CASSPTSPWETQYF. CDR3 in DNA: TGTGCCAGCTCACCGACTAGTCCTTGGGAGACCCAGTACTTC.

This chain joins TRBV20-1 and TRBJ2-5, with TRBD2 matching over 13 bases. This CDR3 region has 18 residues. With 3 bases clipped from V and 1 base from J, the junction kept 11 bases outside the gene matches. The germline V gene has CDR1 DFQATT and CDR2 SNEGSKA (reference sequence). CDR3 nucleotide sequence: TGCAGTGCTAGGGAGACTAGCGGGGGGCCACGATTCCAAGAGACCCAGTACTTC. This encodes CSARETSGGPRFQETQYF.

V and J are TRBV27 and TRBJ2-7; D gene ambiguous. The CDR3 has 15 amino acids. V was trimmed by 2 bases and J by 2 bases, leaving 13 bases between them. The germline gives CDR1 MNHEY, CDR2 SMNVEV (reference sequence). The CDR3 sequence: CASSLTIGPAYEQYF. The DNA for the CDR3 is TGTGCCAGCAGTTTAACCATTGGTCCCGCCTACGAGCAGTACTTC.

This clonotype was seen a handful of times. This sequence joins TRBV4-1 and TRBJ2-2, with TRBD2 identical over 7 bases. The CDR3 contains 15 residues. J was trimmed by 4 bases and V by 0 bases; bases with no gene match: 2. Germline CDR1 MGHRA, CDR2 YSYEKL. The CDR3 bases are TGCGCCAGCAGCCAAGATACGGGGGGCACCGGGGAGCTGTTTTTT. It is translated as CASSQDTGGTGELFF.

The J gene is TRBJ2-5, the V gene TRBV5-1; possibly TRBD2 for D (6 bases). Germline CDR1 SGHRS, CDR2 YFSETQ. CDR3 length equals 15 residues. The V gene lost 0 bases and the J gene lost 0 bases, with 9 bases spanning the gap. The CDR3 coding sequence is TGCGCCAGCAGCTTGGTCCTAGCGTACCAAGAGACCCAGTACTTC. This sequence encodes CASSLVLAYQETQYF.